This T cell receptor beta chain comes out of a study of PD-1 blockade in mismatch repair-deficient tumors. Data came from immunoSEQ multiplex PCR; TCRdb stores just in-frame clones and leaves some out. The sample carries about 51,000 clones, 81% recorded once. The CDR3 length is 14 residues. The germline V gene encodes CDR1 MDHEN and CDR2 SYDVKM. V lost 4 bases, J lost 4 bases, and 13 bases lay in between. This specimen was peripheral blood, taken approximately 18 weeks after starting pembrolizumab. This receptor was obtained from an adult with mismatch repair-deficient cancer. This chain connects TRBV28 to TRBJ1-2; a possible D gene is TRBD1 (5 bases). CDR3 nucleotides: TGTGCCAGCAGTTGGGGGGGAGCCGGCTATGGCTACACCTTC. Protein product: CASSWGGAGYGYTF.